A selection of T cell receptor beta chains follows, all from one sample in a study of blood T cell repertoires in COVID-19. Only in-frame clones appear in the TCRdb table, and some are missing; sequencing was by immunoSEQ multiplex PCR. The sample includes 150,000 to 200,000 clones, about four fifths of them seen just once. The sequenced material came from peripheral blood. These TCRs come from a woman aged 60 to 75 with COVID-19, enrolled during active disease. CDR3s include the opening cysteine and the closing phenylalanine or tryptophan. The order of the fields is clone size, V gene, D gene, J gene, CDR3 DNA, CDR3 protein. A D gene is named only where the DNA matches it firmly. Clone size is not always given. Where it is, it says once, few, many or a class for expanded clones.

>.|TRBV29-1|TRBD1|TRBJ1-1
TGCAGCGTCCAGGACAGGTTTGAGACTGAAGCTTTCTTT
CSVQDRFETEAFF
>.|TRBV4-1|.|TRBJ2-5
TGCGCCAGCAGCCAGCTCAGGGGTGGTCAAGAGACCCAGTACTTC
CASSQLRGGQETQYF
>.|TRBV7-6|TRBD2|TRBJ2-3
TGTGCCAGCAGCGCCACGGGGGGAAATACGCAGTATTTT
CASSATGGNTQYF
>.|TRBV7-9|TRBD2|TRBJ2-6
TGTGCCAGCAGCTATAGCGGGATTGAAACCTCTGGGGCCAACGTCCTGACTTTC
CASSYSGIETSGANVLTF
>.|TRBV9|.|TRBJ2-3
TGTGCCAGCAGCGTAGCACCGGGGACAGATACGCAGTATTTT
CASSVAPGTDTQYF
>.|TRBV5-4|.|TRBJ1-1
TGTGCCAGCAGCTCGCTCAGTCGGAACACTGAAGCTTTCTTT
CASSSLSRNTEAFF
>.|TRBV5-6|.|TRBJ2-5
TGTGCCAGCACCTCCGGACTGCGAATTGAGACCCAGTACTTC
CASTSGLRIETQYF
>few|TRBV7-2|.|TRBJ1-4
TGTGCCAGCGGATTGAGGATACGTGAAAAACTGTTTTTT
CASGLRIREKLFF
>.|TRBV18|TRBD1|TRBJ1-1
TGTGCCAGCTCACCTCTTACGACAGGGGGGAACACTGAAGCTTTCTTT
CASSPLTTGGNTEAFF
>once|TRBV12-3/TRBV12-4|TRBD1|TRBJ1-5
TGTGCCAGCAGTGGGACAGGGGATCAGCCCCAGCATTTT
CASSGTGDQPQHF
>.|TRBV30|TRBD1|TRBJ2-7
TGTGCCTGGAGCGAGCGACAGGGATTCTACGAGCAGTACTTC
CAWSERQGFYEQYF
>once|TRBV11-2|.|TRBJ2-7
TGTGCCAGCAGCTTAGACGCGGGTATCGTCTACGAGCAGTACTTC
CASSLDAGIVYEQYF
>.|TRBV24-1|.|TRBJ2-2
TGTGCCACGCAGGGGGGAAACACCGGGGAGCTGTTTTTT
CATQGGNTGELFF
>.|TRBV11-3|.|TRBJ2-1
TGTGCCAGCAGCTTAGGGGGACCGCGGGGCGATGAGCAGTTCTTC
CASSLGGPRGDEQFF
>.|TRBV29-1|TRBD1|TRBJ2-1
TGCAGCGCTGGACAGGGGAGCAACAATGAGCAGTTCTTC
CSAGQGSNNEQFF
>.|TRBV7-6|TRBD1|TRBJ2-6
TGTGCCAGCAGCTTACGACAGGGGGCGGGGGCCAACGTCCTGACTTTC
CASSLRQGAGANVLTF
>.|TRBV9|.|TRBJ2-3
TGTGCCAGCAGCACCTCGGGGGATACGCAGTATTTT
CASSTSGDTQYF
>few|TRBV2|TRBD1|TRBJ1-2
TGTGCCAGCAGTGAGAGGGACAGGGTTGGCTACACCTTC
CASSERDRVGYTF
>.|TRBV29-1|TRBD1|TRBJ1-1
TGCAGCGGGTTGACAGGGGGCAACACTGAAGCTTTCTTT
CSGLTGGNTEAFF
>.|TRBV3-1/TRBV3-2|TRBD2|TRBJ2-1
TGTGCCAGCAGCCCTCCCGGGACTAGCGGGTACAATGAGCAGTTCTTC
CASSPPGTSGYNEQFF
>.|TRBV3-1/TRBV3-2|.|TRBJ2-2
TGTGCCAGCAGCCAAGGCAGGGGCCCGAACACCGGGGAGCTGTTTTTT
CASSQGRGPNTGELFF
>.|TRBV7-3|TRBD2|TRBJ2-1
TGTGCCAGCAGCTTAACCAGCGGGAGTCGGATCCATGAGCAGTTCTTC
CASSLTSGSRIHEQFF
>.|TRBV11-2|.|TRBJ1-1
TGTGCCAGCAGCTTAGTTCCCTCAGGGGACACTGAAGCTTTCTTT
CASSLVPSGDTEAFF
>.|TRBV6-5|TRBD1|TRBJ1-5
TGTGCCAGCAGTTTGGGGGACAGGGATAGCAATCAGCCCCAGCATTTT
CASSLGDRDSNQPQHF
>once|TRBV29-1|TRBD1|TRBJ2-1
TGCAGCGTAAACTTGCAGGGGGCGAACCCTAATGAGCAGTTCTTC
CSVNLQGANPNEQFF
>few|TRBV5-1|.|TRBJ1-4
TGCGCCAGCAGCTTGGGTACAGGGTGGGATGAAAAACTGTTTTTT
CASSLGTGWDEKLFF
>.|TRBV5-1|TRBD1|TRBJ2-7
TGCGCCAGCAGCTGGGGGGACAGGGATAACTACGAGCAGTACTTC
CASSWGDRDNYEQYF
>once|TRBV20-1|.|TRBJ1-5
TGCAGTGCTAGTCCGAACAGAAATAGCAATCAGCCCCAGCATTTT
CSASPNRNSNQPQHF
>few|TRBV7-9|.|TRBJ1-3
TGTGCCAGCAGCTTAGTGGGCAGTTACTCTGGAAACACCATATATTTT
CASSLVGSYSGNTIYF
>many|TRBV7-3|TRBD2|TRBJ2-3
TGTGCCAGCAGCTTAGGGCTAGCGGGGGGTATAGATACGCAGTATTTT
CASSLGLAGGIDTQYF
>.|TRBV28|TRBD2|TRBJ2-3
TGTGCCAGCCACTTATCGGCGGGAGTGGGTAGCACAGATACGCAGTATTTT
CASHLSAGVGSTDTQYF
>.|TRBV5-1|TRBD2|TRBJ2-3
TGCGCCAGCAGCTTGAAGGTAGCGGGGTCAGATACGCAGTATTTT
CASSLKVAGSDTQYF
>.|TRBV6-5|TRBD1|TRBJ2-2
TGTGCCAGCAGTTACGGACAGGGGGACACCGGGGAGCTGTTTTTT
CASSYGQGDTGELFF
>.|TRBV20-1|.|TRBJ2-1
TGCAGTGCTAGTTCAGGGTTTCAGTTCAATGAGCAGTTCTTC
CSASSGFQFNEQFF
>.|TRBV9|.|TRBJ1-1
TGTGCCAGCAGCGTCTGGGGCACGAACACTGAAGCTTTCTTT
CASSVWGTNTEAFF
>.|TRBV6-2/TRBV6-3|TRBD2|TRBJ2-1
TGTGCCAGCAGTTCTCCTCTCGGACTAGCGGACAATGAGCAGTTCTTC
CASSSPLGLADNEQFF
>.|TRBV28|.|TRBJ2-1
TGTGCCAGCGGGGGGAGCTCCTACAATGAGCAGTTCTTC
CASGGSSYNEQFF
>.|TRBV5-1|TRBD1|TRBJ1-1
TGCGCCAGCAGTTCTCCGCCGGGACAGATGAACACTGAAGCTTTCTTT
CASSSPPGQMNTEAFF
>few|TRBV9|TRBD2|TRBJ2-3
TGTGCCAGCAGCGTAGACCTGGGGGGCGGGGGGCCCACAGATACGCAGTATTTT
CASSVDLGGGGPTDTQYF
>.|TRBV6-1|TRBD2|TRBJ2-2
TGTGCCAGCAGTGAACTAGCGGGTGCCGGGGAGCTGTTTTTT
CASSELAGAGELFF
>.|TRBV28|TRBD1|TRBJ1-2
TGTGCCAGCCTCACAGGGGGCGCCGATGGCTACACCTTC
CASLTGGADGYTF
>.|TRBV2|.|TRBJ1-1
TGTGCCAGCAGTGCCGAGCCCCTCACTGAAGCTTTCTTT
CASSAEPLTEAFF
>.|TRBV5-1|TRBD1|TRBJ2-1
TGCGCCAGCAGCTTTGCAGGGGGCCATAGCGAGCAGTTCTTC
CASSFAGGHSEQFF
>.|TRBV2|.|TRBJ1-3
TGTGCCAGCAGTGAACGTTTAGTCTTCTCTGGAAACACCATATATTTT
CASSERLVFSGNTIYF
>.|TRBV5-1|TRBD2|TRBJ2-7
TGCGCCAGCAGCCCCTGGGGGAGGGGTTCCTACGAGCAGTACTTC
CASSPWGRGSYEQYF
>.|TRBV5-1|.|TRBJ2-3
TGCGCCAGCAGCCTTCGGACTGGCACAGATACGCAGTATTTT
CASSLRTGTDTQYF
>.|TRBV12-3/TRBV12-4|.|TRBJ1-1
TGTGCCAGCAGTTTCTCAGGGGCTGAAGCTTTCTTT
CASSFSGAEAFF
>.|TRBV15|.|TRBJ2-5
TGTGCCACCAGCAGAGTGAGTGAGACCCAGTACTTC
CATSRVSETQYF